The 20 T cell receptor beta chains given below trace back to one sample, sequenced in a study of T cells in Graves' hyperthyroidism and ophthalmopathy. Template material for amplifying TCR beta CDR3 regions consisted of RNA transcripts. First-round RT-PCR targeting the TCR CDR3 was performed with the HTBI primer set. Each CDR3 protein gets one entry after TCRdb re-called the multiplex PCR reads with MiXCR. In the table there are approximately 600,000 distinct CDR3 sequences, 13% to 15% of which are singletons. The sequencing sample was made of blood. The receptors here all came from a woman younger than 35 with Graves' ophthalmopathy.

In its sample, this clonotype was seen many times. The chain recombines TRBV9 with TRBJ2-7, with a tentative D call TRBD2 (5 bases). The CDR3 is made up of 17 amino acids. Per the germline V gene, CDR1 is SGDLS and CDR2 is YYNGEE. V lost 0 bases, J lost 5 bases, and 21 bases lay in between. The chain's CDR3 is CASSVGSWYLGSNEQYF. CDR3 bases: TGTGCCAGCAGCGTAGGCTCTTGGTACCTGGGGAGCAACGAGCAGTACTTC.

This clonotype was counted at least ten times. This rearrangement joins TRBV7-2 to TRBJ2-5; D possibly matches TRBD1 or TRBD2 (5 bases each). CDR3 length equals 17 residues. Germline V CDR1 and CDR2: SGHTA, FQGNSA. V gave up 2 bases and J gave up 7 bases, with 23 bases separating them. CDR3 nucleotide sequence: TGTGCCAGCAGCTTAAAGGGCCCAGGGTCCCCCGAGGGGACCCAGTACTTC. Its translation: CASSLKGPGSPEGTQYF.

This clonotype has a count of ten or more. The gene calls are TRBV6-1 and TRBJ2-7; 14 nucleotides line up with TRBD2. Trimming took 3 bases from V and 3 from J; bases not matched to a gene: 1. The CDR3 is made up of 15 amino acids. Germline V gives CDR1 MNHNS, CDR2 SASEGT. The CDR3 region is CASSDGTSGSYEQYF. CDR3 DNA: TGTGCCAGCAGTGATGGGACTAGCGGGAGCTACGAGCAGTACTTC.

This clonotype turned up a few times. The chain's CDR3 is CASSLRGGAAGYTF. Here the CDR3 DNA reads TGTGCCAGCAGTTTACGGGGTGGGGCCGCTGGCTACACCTTC. The genes are TRBV27 and TRBJ1-2; maybe TRBD1 (5 bases). CDR3 length equals 14 residues. V was pared by 2 bases and J by 7 bases, with 14 bases between. The germline V gene encodes CDR1 MNHEY and CDR2 SMNVEV (reference sequence).

This chain joins TRBV5-1 and TRBJ1-3; a weak D match, TRBD1 (6 bases). Germline V gives CDR1 SGHRS, CDR2 YFSETQ. The V end was cut by 2 bases, the J end by 0 bases, with 9 bases between. There are 15 residues in the CDR3. CDR3 in DNA: TGCGCCAGCAGCTTTGCAGGGGACTCTGGAAACACCATATATTTT. Its translation is CASSFAGDSGNTIYF. Looking up the rest from reference TRBV5-1 and TRBJ1-3 gives the full variable domain: KAGVTQTPRYLIKTRGQQVTLSCSPISGHRSVSWYQQTPGQGLQFLFEYFSETQRNKGNFPGRFSGRQFSNSRSEMNVSTLELGDSALYLCASSFAGDSGNTIYFGEGSWLTVV.

In its sample, this clonotype was seen many times. The chain employs TRBV2 and TRBJ2-3; tentative D call: TRBD2 (5 bases). The CDR3 covers 13 residues. V was clipped by 7 bases and J by 9 bases, with 17 bases between them. The germline V gene has CDR1 SNHLY and CDR2 FYNNEI. CDR3 in amino acids: CASTPAEGYTQYF. In nucleotides, the CDR3 is TGTGCCAGCACCCCAGCGGAAGGTTACACGCAGTATTTT. Complete variable domain (other parts from reference TRBV2 and TRBJ2-3): EPEVTQTPSHQVTQMGQEVILRCVPISNHLYFYWYRQILGQKVEFLVSFYNNEISEKSEIFDDQFSVERPDGSNFTLKIRSTKLEDSAMYFCASTPAEGYTQYFGPGTRLTVL.

In its sample, this clonotype was seen many times. This chain connects TRBV7-2 to TRBJ2-5; the D call may be TRBD1 or TRBD2 (5 bases each). Per germline, CDR1 SGHTA and CDR2 FQGNSA. The CDR3 is 14 residues long. V lost 8 bases and J lost 1, with 14 bases in between. The CDR3 protein is CASGSGTPQETQYF. CDR3 sequence (DNA): TGTGCCAGCGGATCCGGGACCCCCCAAGAGACCCAGTACTTC.

V is TRBV29-1 and J is TRBJ2-3; TRBD2 aligns across 7 bases. The CDR3 spans 16 residues. The V gene end was trimmed by 4 bases and the J gene end by 4 bases; junction bases not matched to a gene: 14. Per germline, CDR1 SQVTM and CDR2 ANQGSEA. CDR3 sequence (DNA): TGCAGCGTTGGCGGGGTAGGCGCGGGAGTAGCAGATACGCAGTATTTT. This gives the protein CSVGGVGAGVADTQYF.

The genes are TRBV24-1 and TRBJ2-7; 11 nucleotides align to TRBD1. With 4 bases clipped from V and 0 bases from J, the junction kept 4 bases outside the gene matches. The V gene's germline CDR1 is KGHDR and CDR2 SFDVKD. The CDR3 sequence is 16 residues long. As DNA, the CDR3 is TGTGCCACCAGTGACCCCGGGACAGGGGGCTCCTACGAGCAGTACTTC. Amino acids: CATSDPGTGGSYEQYF.

This clonotype has just a few counts. The chain couples TRBV6-4 to TRBJ2-1; D is unclear. Germline V lookup: CDR1 MRHNA, CDR2 SNTAGT. V lost 5 bases to trimming and J lost 6 bases, with 11 bases between them. The CDR3 is 13 residues long. The CDR3 DNA reads TGTGCCAGCAGTCCAGACGTTAGCAATGAGCAGTTCTTC. Amino acid sequence: CASSPDVSNEQFF.

This clonotype was observed many times. V gene TRBV28 combines with J gene TRBJ2-1, with 11 positions matching TRBD2. The CDR3 covers 17 residues. Germline CDR1 MDHEN, CDR2 SYDVKM. V was pared by 4 bases and J by 4 bases, with 9 bases of the junction left unmatched. The CDR3 here is CASSSPFIAGGYNEQFF. CDR3 coding DNA: TGTGCCAGCAGTTCCCCCTTCATAGCGGGAGGGTACAATGAGCAGTTCTTC.

J is TRBJ1-1 and V is TRBV5-6; unclear D gene. The CDR3 loop spans 14 amino acids. The V and J ends lost 0 bases and 4 bases respectively, with 10 bases between them. Germline V gene data show CDR1 as SGHDT and CDR2 as YYEEEE. The CDR3 protein is CASSLVGIGTEAFF. CDR3 bases: TGTGCCAGCAGCTTGGTGGGGATAGGCACTGAAGCTTTCTTT. The whole variable domain, remainder taken from reference TRBV5-6 and TRBJ1-1, is DAGVTQSPTHLIKTRGQQVTLRCSPKSGHDTVSWYQQALGQGPQFIFQYYEEEERQRGNFPDRFSGHQFPNYSSELNVNALLLGDSALYLCASSLVGIGTEAFFGQGTRLTVV.

In this sample, this clonotype turned up many times. The rearrangement joins TRBV19 to TRBJ2-7, with unresolved D. Germline V CDR1 and CDR2: LNHDA, SQIVND (reference sequence). Trimming stripped 7 bases from V and 2 bases from J, with 9 bases between. The CDR3 is 12 residues long. Here the CDR3 DNA reads TGTGCCAGTAAAGGGCGAACCTACGAGCAGTACTTC. Protein: CASKGRTYEQYF.

The chain joins TRBV6-1 to TRBJ1-6; 9 bases agree with TRBD1. This CDR3 has 14 amino acids. Germline CDR1 is MNHNS and CDR2 is SASEGT. V trimming: 6 bases; J trimming: 14 bases; junction bases outside the gene matches: 11. Written as DNA, the CDR3 is TGTGCCAGCAGGCGACCGGGACAGGGCCCTGCCCTCCACTTT. It encodes CASRRPGQGPALHF.

The chain combines TRBV10-1 with TRBJ2-7, with TRBD1 matching over 7 bases. Looked up from germline, CDR1 is WNHNN and CDR2 is SYGVQD (reference sequence). Unmatched junction bases numbered 12, after V lost 3 bases and J lost 4 bases. This CDR3 is built from 16 residues. Here the CDR3 reads CASSDPETGYSYEQYF. The CDR3 bases are TGCGCCAGCAGTGACCCCGAGACAGGGTATTCATACGAGCAGTACTTC.

This clonotype has ten or more counts. The V and J genes are TRBV7-2 and TRBJ1-1; D not certain. CDR3 length equals 16 residues. V lost 2 bases to trimming and J lost 0 bases, with 13 bases between them. Germline-derived CDR1 and CDR2 are SGHTA and FQGNSA. The CDR3 sequence is CASSLRSSDLNTEAFF. CDR3 bases: TGTGCCAGCAGCTTAAGGTCGTCAGACTTGAACACTGAAGCTTTCTTT.

This clonotype was picked up many times. The rearrangement joins TRBV7-2 to TRBJ1-5; 10 bases match TRBD1. The germline V gene has CDR1 SGHTA and CDR2 FQGNSA. V trimming: 5 bases; J trimming: 5 bases; junction bases outside the gene matches: 6. This CDR3 is built from 15 residues. The CDR3 DNA sequence: TGTGCCAGCAGCAGCGGACAGGGGGAGCATCAGCCCCAGCATTTT. Protein: CASSSGQGEHQPQHF.

This chain joins TRBV6-4 and TRBJ1-2; D remains unclear. V lost 3 bases, J lost 4 bases, and 15 bases lay in between. This CDR3 has 15 residues. Germline V gene lookup returns CDR1 MRHNA and CDR2 SNTAGT. The CDR3 sequence is CASSEGAGSAYGYTF. The CDR3 nucleotides are TGTGCCAGCAGTGAGGGAGCGGGGTCTGCCTATGGCTACACCTTC.

This clonotype has at least ten counts. The J gene is TRBJ2-1, the V gene TRBV11-2; 11 nucleotides line up with TRBD2. Germline loops: CDR1 SGHAT, CDR2 FQNNGV. The CDR3 loop spans 15 amino acids. With 5 bases clipped from V and 6 bases from J, the junction kept 6 bases outside the gene matches. As DNA, the CDR3 is TGTGCCAGCAGCCCCACTAGCGGGAGTATCAATGAGCAGTTCTTC. Its protein product is CASSPTSGSINEQFF. The variable domain in full, completed from reference TRBV11-2 and TRBJ2-1, reads EAGVAQSPRYKIIEKRQSVAFWCNPISGHATLYWYQQILGQGPKLLIQFQNNGVVDDSQLPKDRFSAERLKGVDSTLKIQPAKLEDSAVYLCASSPTSGSINEQFFGPGTRLTVL.

There are a few counts of this clonotype. V gene TRBV4-1 combines with J gene TRBJ1-1; 8 nucleotides align to TRBD1. From germline, CDR1 is MGHRA and CDR2 YSYEKL. The CDR3 runs to 18 residues. Trimming at V came to 3 bases and at J to 4 bases, leaving 16 bases not matched to a gene. CDR3 nucleotide sequence: TGCGCCAGCAGCCACGGAAAGGGCAGGGGGCCCGTAGGCACTGAAGCTTTCTTT. It encodes CASSHGKGRGPVGTEAFF.